The 17 T cell receptor beta chains presented below share a single source sample, sequenced in a study of metastatic and nonmetastatic thyroid tumors. No treatment had been given to any patient before thyroid surgery. Using MiXCR, TCRdb reanalyzed the PCR reads. This table holds around 65,000 clones, approximately 14% found once. Sequenced sample: blood. These receptors all stem from a male donor with papillary thyroid cancer or a benign thyroid nodule (not recorded which). Some clones in this sample may be carry-over from other donors' samples.

This clone was seen repeatedly, ten times or more. A much larger clone differs by one base, so this may be a read error. This CDR3 is also generated by other DNA sequences in the sample. This chain links TRBV28 with TRBJ1-4; D unclear. This CDR3 spans 12 amino acids. Between the trimmed V and J ends, which lost 6 bases and 6 bases, there was a span of 8 bases. The germline V gene has CDR1 MDHEN and CDR2 SYDVKM. For the CDR3, the DNA is TGTGCCAGCAGCTGGAGGGATGAAAAACTGTTTTTT. Its translation: CASSWRDEKLFF.

In this sample, this clone turned up many times. The chain combines TRBV7-1 with TRBJ1-1; possible D gene TRBD1, 6 bases. TRBV7-1 is treated as an ORF (open reading frame) with a function not yet certain. V was clipped by 3 bases and J by 4 bases, with 30 bases between them. The CDR3 runs to 20 residues. The CDR3: CASSSQLGWGATGRGTEAFF. CDR3 bases: TGTGCCAGCAGCTCGCAACTTGGATGGGGGGCCACGGGCAGAGGCACTGAAGCTTTCTTT.

The rearrangement joins TRBV20-1 to TRBJ2-2; D may be TRBD1 (6 bases). The V end was cut by 0 bases, the J end by 0 bases, with 8 bases between. The length of the CDR3 is 15 residues. Germline V gene lookup returns CDR1 DFQATT and CDR2 SNEGSKA (reference sequence). The CDR3 DNA is TGCAGTGCTAGAGATTGGGACACGAACACCGGGGAGCTGTTTTTT. Its protein is CSARDWDTNTGELFF.

This clone has ten or more counts. The chain employs TRBV27 and TRBJ2-1, with 12 bases identical to TRBD2. The CDR3 totals 18 residues. Looked up from germline, CDR1 is MNHEY and CDR2 is SMNVEV (reference sequence). Trimming took 2 bases from V and 1 from J; bases not matched to a gene: 6. The CDR3 here is CASSLMPSGRGSYNEQFF. The CDR3 nucleotides are TGTGCCAGCAGTTTAATGCCTAGCGGGAGGGGGTCCTACAATGAGCAGTTCTTC.

V usage is TRBV4-3 and J usage is TRBJ2-2; D gene ambiguous. Germline assignment: CDR1 LGHNA and CDR2 YSLEER. Trimming cost V 0 bases and J 4 bases, with 9 bases left between them. The CDR3 is made up of 15 amino acids. DNA for the CDR3: TGCGCCAGCAGCCAAGATTGGGGTAGCACCGGGGAGCTGTTTTTT. This gives the protein CASSQDWGSTGELFF.

Ten or more counts support this clone. V is TRBV2 and J is TRBJ2-3; 11 positions agree with TRBD2. Germline V gene data show CDR1 as SNHLY and CDR2 as FYNNEI. The CDR3 sequence is 15 residues long. Trimming took 5 bases from V and 3 from J; bases not matched to a gene: 4. CDR3 coding DNA: TGTGCCAGCAGTTTAGCGGGAGGGAAGACAGATACGCAGTATTTT. This codes for CASSLAGGKTDTQYF.

This clone was picked up many times. The chain employs TRBV20-1 and TRBJ1-1; the D gene is possibly TRBD1 (5 bases). Germline V CDR1 and CDR2: DFQATT, SNEGSKA (reference sequence). This CDR3 has 15 amino acids. V was pared by 4 bases and J by 1 base, with 16 bases between. The CDR3 sequence: CSATNPGRGNTEAFF. DNA of the CDR3: TGCAGTGCTACCAACCCGGGACGGGGGAACACTGAAGCTTTCTTT.

This clone was seen repeatedly, ten times or more. The chain links TRBV13 to TRBJ2-3, with D tentatively TRBD1 or TRBD2 (5 bases each). The CDR3 length is 16 residues. Germline V gives CDR1 PRHDT, CDR2 FYEKMQ (reference sequence). Trimming shortened V by 5 bases and J by 0 bases, and 15 bases separated the two germline ends. The CDR3 reads CASSLSGPLSTDTQYF. The DNA of the CDR3 is TGTGCCAGCAGCCTATCGGGACCCCTTAGCACAGATACGCAGTATTTT.

This clone was seen repeatedly, ten times or more. The J gene is TRBJ1-1, the V gene TRBV20-1; the match to TRBD1 covers 8 bases. The CDR3 consists of 15 residues. Germline lookup yields CDR1 DFQATT and CDR2 SNEGSKA (reference sequence). The CDR3 is CRGTGPRLMNTEAFF. The CDR3, as DNA: TGCAGGGGGACAGGTCCCCGATTAATGAACACTGAAGCTTTCTTT.

In this sample, this clone turned up many times. The chain is built from TRBV10-1 and TRBJ2-1, with D perhaps given as TRBD1 or TRBD2 (5 bases each). Germline-derived CDR1 and CDR2 are WNHNN and SYGVQD (reference sequence). V lost 6 bases to trimming and J lost 2 bases, with 11 bases between them. This CDR3 contains 14 residues. For the CDR3, the DNA is TGCGCCAGCAGCCGGGACCCCACCTACAATGAGCAGTTCTTC. The encoded protein is CASSRDPTYNEQFF.

This clone was seen many times. This chain joins TRBV6-5 and TRBJ1-5; perhaps TRBD1 as D (5 bases). This CDR3 region has 15 residues. Per the germline V gene, CDR1 is MNHEY and CDR2 is SVGAGI. V dropped 2 bases and J dropped 1 base, with 9 bases sitting between them. Here the CDR3 reads CASSYEGVSNQPQHF. In nucleotides, the CDR3 is TGTGCCAGCAGTTACGAAGGGGTAAGCAATCAGCCCCAGCATTTT.

Ten or more counts support this clone. The J gene is TRBJ1-5, the V gene TRBV7-6, with D possibly matching TRBD1 (6 bases). The V and J ends lost 1 base and 4 bases respectively, with 17 bases between them. Germline assignment: CDR1 SGHVS and CDR2 FNYEAQ. The CDR3 loop spans 17 amino acids. CDR3 loop: CASSLDAGARTNQPQHF. The CDR3, as DNA: TGTGCCAGCAGCTTAGATGCGGGGGCACGTACGAATCAGCCCCAGCATTTT.

This clone was recorded many times. Other DNA variants within this sample encode the same CDR3. The chain uses TRBV5-5 and TRBJ2-1; no firm D call. V lost 1 base to trimming and J lost 3 bases, with 11 bases between them. CDR1 SGHKS and CDR2 YYEKEE come from the germline V gene (reference sequence). The CDR3 consists of 15 residues. CDR3 nucleotides: TGTGCCAGCAGCTTGTATCCACCACACTACAATGAGCAGTTCTTC. Protein: CASSLYPPHYNEQFF. The full variable domain, in which reference TRBV5-5 and TRBJ2-1 provide the parts outside the CDR3, is DAGVTQSPTHLIKTRGQQVTLRCSPISGHKSVSWYQQVLGQGPQFIFQYYEKEERGRGNFPDRFSARQFPNYSSELNVNALLLGDSALYLCASSLYPPHYNEQFFGPGTRLTVL.

This clone was observed at least ten times. This CDR3 is also generated by other DNA sequences in the sample. The rearrangement uses TRBV28 and TRBJ1-4; D call uncertain. This CDR3 is 12 amino acids long. CDR1 is MDHEN and CDR2 is SYDVKM in the germline V gene. Deletions cut 4 bases from V and 6 bases from J, with 6 bases between. The CDR3 region is CASSWRDEKLFF. DNA of the CDR3: TGTGCCAGCAGTTGGAGGGATGAAAAACTGTTTTTT.

This rearrangement joins TRBV27 to TRBJ2-7, with 8 bases aligning to TRBD1. Germline assignment: CDR1 MNHEY and CDR2 SMNVEV (reference sequence). This CDR3 region has 13 residues. J was trimmed by 6 bases and V by 3 bases; bases with no gene match: 4. The CDR3 here is CASSFGTGSEQYF. DNA for the CDR3: TGTGCCAGCAGTTTCGGGACAGGATCCGAGCAGTACTTC.

This clone was detected many times. This sequence joins TRBV6-1 and TRBJ1-4; D perhaps matches TRBD1 (6 bases). V was trimmed by 5 bases and J by 0 bases, leaving 7 bases between them. The CDR3 has 14 residues. Per the germline V gene, CDR1 is MNHNS and CDR2 is SASEGT. CDR3 in amino acids: CASSRDTTNEKLFF. CDR3 sequence (DNA): TGTGCCAGCAGTCGGGACACAACTAATGAAAAACTGTTTTTT.

This clone was observed at least ten times. The V call is TRBV5-6, the J call TRBJ1-4; tentatively, D is TRBD1 (6 bases). From germline, CDR1 is SGHDT and CDR2 YYEEEE. With 0 bases removed from V and 6 bases from J, the gap between germline ends came to 21 bases. The CDR3 has 18 residues. The CDR3 reads CASSLAFGGEQGHEKLFF. In nucleotides, the CDR3 is TGTGCCAGCAGCTTGGCCTTTGGCGGAGAACAGGGTCATGAAAAACTGTTTTTT.